Described below is a single T cell receptor beta chain sequence and its context. The antigen is undetermined. The data were taken from a study of beta chain features in type 1 diabetes. TCRB transcripts that were expressed got sequenced, as all of the isolated RNA had been reverse transcribed. The protocol was immunoSEQ multiplex PCR, while the TCRdb copy is restricted to in-frame clones and leaves out a portion. This table holds around 250,000 clones, approximately 15% found once. Germline-derived CDR1 and CDR2 are SQVTM and ANQGSEA. The ends were cut back, 7 bases at V and 0 bases at J, with 9 bases in the middle. The length of the CDR3 is 12 residues. Study observations and caveats: Healthy donors had naive, central memory and Treg TCRB repertoires that appeared less similar than those seen among patients. Patients with Type 1 diabetes showed moderately but significantly shorter TCRB CDR3s in all four CD4+ subsets. PCR might favor shorter templates, equally in patients and controls.

The receptor's source is a man aged 30-40 years with type 1 diabetes. This rearrangement joins TRBV29-1 to TRBJ2-5; no reliable D call. The sample comprised naive CD4+ T cells from blood. The CDR3 DNA sequence: TGCAGCGCCCGGTTGTACCAAGAGACCCAGTACTTC. Residues: CSARLYQETQYF.